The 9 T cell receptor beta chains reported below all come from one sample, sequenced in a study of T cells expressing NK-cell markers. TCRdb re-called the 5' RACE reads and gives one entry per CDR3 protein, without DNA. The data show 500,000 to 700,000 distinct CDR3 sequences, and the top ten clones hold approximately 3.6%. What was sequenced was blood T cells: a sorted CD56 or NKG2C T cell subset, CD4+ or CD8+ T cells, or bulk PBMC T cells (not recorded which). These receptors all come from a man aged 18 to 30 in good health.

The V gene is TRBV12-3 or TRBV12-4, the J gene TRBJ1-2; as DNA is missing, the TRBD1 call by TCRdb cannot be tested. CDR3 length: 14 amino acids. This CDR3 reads CASSPRVRANGYTF.

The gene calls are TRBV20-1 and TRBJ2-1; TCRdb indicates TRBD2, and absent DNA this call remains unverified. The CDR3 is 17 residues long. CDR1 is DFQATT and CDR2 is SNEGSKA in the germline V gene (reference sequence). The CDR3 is CSARTLAGGISYNEQFF.

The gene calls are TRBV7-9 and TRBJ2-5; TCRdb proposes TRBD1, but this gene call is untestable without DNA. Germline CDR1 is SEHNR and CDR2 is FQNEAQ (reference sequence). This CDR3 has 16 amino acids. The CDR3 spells CASSVNLGGPQETQYF.

The CDR3 sequence is CASSMATGMNPNTEAFF. The chain uses TRBV5-1 and TRBJ1-1; the D call of TRBD1 rests on TCRdb alone, since no DNA is present to check it. Germline V gives CDR1 SGHRS, CDR2 YFSETQ. The CDR3 has 17 residues.

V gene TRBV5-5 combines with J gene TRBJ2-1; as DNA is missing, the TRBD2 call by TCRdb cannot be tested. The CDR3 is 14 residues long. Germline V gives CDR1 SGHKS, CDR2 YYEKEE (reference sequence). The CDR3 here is CASSQGPSYNEQFF.

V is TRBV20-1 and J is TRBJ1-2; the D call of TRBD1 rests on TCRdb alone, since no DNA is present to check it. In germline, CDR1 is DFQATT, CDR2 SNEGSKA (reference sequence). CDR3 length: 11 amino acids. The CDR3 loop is CSARDRVRNTF.

This CDR3 reads CASNRRTSFAEQFF. The V call is TRBV2, the J call TRBJ2-1; TCRdb's D gene call, TRBD2, goes unchecked for lack of DNA. CDR1 SNHLY and CDR2 FYNNEI come from the germline V gene. The CDR3 has 14 amino acids.

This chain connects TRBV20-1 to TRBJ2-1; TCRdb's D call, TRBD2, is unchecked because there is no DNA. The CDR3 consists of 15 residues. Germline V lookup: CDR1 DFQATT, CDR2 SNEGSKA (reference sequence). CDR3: CSAQGLAGAYNEQFF.

CDR3 region: CASRPSGAGQPQHF. The chain recombines TRBV28 with TRBJ1-5; TCRdb proposes TRBD1, but this gene call is untestable without DNA. CDR1 and CDR2 (germline): MDHEN, SYDVKM. This CDR3 has 14 amino acids.